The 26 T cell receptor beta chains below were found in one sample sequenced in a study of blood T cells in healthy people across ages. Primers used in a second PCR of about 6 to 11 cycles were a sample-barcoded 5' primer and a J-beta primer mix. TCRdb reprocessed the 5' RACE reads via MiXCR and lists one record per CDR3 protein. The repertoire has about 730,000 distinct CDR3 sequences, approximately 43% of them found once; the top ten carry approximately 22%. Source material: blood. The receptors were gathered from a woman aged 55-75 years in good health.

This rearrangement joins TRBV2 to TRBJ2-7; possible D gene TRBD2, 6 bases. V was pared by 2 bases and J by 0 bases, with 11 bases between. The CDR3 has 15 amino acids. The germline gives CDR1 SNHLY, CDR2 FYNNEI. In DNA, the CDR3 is TGTGCCAGCAGTGAAAAGGCACTAGCCTCCTACGAGCAGTACTTC. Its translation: CASSEKALASYEQYF.

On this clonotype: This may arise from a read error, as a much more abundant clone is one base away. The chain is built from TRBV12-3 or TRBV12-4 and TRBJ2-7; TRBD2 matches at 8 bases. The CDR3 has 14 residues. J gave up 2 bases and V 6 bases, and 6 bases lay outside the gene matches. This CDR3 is CASRATSETYEQYF. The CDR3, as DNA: TGTGCCAGCAGGGCGACTAGCGAGACCTACGAGCAGTACTTC.

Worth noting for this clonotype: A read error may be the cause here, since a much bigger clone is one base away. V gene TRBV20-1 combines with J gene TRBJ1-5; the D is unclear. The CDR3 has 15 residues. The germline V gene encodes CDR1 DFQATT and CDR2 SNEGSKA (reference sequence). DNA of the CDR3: TGCAGTACTAGAGATTCATTAGGGAGCAATCAGCCCCAGCATTTT. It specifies CSTRDSLGSNQPQHF.

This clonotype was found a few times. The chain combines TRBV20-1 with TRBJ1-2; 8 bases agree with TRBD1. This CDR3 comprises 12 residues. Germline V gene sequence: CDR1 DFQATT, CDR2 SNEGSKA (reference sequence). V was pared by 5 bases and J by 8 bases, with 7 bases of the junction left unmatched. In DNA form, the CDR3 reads TGCAGTGCTGGGACAGGCCAGGGGGGCTACACCTTC. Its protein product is CSAGTGQGGYTF.

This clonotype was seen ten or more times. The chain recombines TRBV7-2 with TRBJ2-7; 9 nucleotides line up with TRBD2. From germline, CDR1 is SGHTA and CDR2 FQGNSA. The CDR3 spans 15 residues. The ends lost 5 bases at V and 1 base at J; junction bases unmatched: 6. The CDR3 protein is CASSTPTSGSYEQYF. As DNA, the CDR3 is TGTGCCAGCAGCACACCCACTAGCGGGTCCTACGAGCAGTACTTC.

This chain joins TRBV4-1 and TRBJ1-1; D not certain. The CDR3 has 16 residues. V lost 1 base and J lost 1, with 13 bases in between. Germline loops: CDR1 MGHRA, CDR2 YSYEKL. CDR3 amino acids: CASSQVPGATNTEAFF. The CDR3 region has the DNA TGCGCCAGCAGCCAAGTCCCCGGAGCGACGAACACTGAAGCTTTCTTT.

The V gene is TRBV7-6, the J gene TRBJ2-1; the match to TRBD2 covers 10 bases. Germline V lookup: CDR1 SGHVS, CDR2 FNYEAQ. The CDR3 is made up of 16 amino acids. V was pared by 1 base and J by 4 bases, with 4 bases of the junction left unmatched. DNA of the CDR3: TGTGCCAGCAGCTTAGGATTACTAGCGGGGTACAATGAGCAGTTCTTC. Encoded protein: CASSLGLLAGYNEQFF.

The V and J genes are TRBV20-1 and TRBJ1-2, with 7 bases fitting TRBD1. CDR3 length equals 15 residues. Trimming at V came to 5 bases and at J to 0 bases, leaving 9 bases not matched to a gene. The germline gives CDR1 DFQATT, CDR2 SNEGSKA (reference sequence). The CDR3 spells CSAGGGQRANYGYTF. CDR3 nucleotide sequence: TGCAGTGCTGGAGGGGGACAGAGAGCTAACTATGGCTACACCTTC.

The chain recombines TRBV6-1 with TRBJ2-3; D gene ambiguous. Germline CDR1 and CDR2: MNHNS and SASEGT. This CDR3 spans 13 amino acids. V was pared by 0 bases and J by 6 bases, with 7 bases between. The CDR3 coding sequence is TGTGCCAGCAGTGAAGCGATACACGATACGCAGTATTTT. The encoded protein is CASSEAIHDTQYF.

The CDR3 nucleotides read TGTGCCAGCAGCCCACAACAGGGCAGCACAGATACGCAGTATTTT. Its protein is CASSPQQGSTDTQYF. This chain connects TRBV18 to TRBJ2-3; a possible D gene is TRBD1 (6 bases). V was clipped by 8 bases and J by 0 bases, with 15 bases between them. This CDR3 region has 15 residues. From germline, CDR1 is KGHSH and CDR2 LQKENI.

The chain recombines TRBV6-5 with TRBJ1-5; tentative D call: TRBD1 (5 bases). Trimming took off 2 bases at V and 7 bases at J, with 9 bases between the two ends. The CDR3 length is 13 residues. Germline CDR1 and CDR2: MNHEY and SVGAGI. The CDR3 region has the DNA TGTGCCAGCAGTTACAGGGAGGGGCAGCCCCAGCATTTT. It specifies CASSYREGQPQHF.

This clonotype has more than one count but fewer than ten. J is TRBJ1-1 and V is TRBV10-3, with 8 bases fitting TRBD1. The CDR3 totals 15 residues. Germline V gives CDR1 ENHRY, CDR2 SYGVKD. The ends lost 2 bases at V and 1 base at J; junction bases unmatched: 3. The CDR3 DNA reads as TGTGCCATCAGTGAGAACGGACAGGGGAACACTGAAGCTTTCTTT. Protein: CAISENGQGNTEAFF.

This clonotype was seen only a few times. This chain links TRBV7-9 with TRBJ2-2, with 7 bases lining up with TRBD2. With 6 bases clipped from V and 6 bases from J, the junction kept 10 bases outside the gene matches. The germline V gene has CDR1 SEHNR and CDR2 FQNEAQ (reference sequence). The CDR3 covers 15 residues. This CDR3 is CASSGGSPSAGELFF. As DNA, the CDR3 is TGTGCCAGCAGTGGCGGGAGCCCCTCCGCCGGGGAGCTGTTTTTT.

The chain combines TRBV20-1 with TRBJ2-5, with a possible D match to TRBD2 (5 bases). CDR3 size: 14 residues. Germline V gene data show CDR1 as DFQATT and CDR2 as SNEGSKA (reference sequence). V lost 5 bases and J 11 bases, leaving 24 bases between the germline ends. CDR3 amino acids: CSAGFAGALTEQYF. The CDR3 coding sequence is TGCAGTGCTGGGTTCGCGGGCGCATTAACTGAGCAGTACTTC.

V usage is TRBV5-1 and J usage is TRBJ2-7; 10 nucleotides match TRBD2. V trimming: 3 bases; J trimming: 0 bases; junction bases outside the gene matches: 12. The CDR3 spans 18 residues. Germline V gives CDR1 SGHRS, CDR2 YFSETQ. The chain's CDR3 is CASSSLPGLASSSYEQYF. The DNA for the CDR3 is TGCGCCAGCAGCTCTCTACCGGGACTAGCGTCGAGCTCCTACGAGCAGTACTTC. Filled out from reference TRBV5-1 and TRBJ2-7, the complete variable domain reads KAGVTQTPRYLIKTRGQQVTLSCSPISGHRSVSWYQQTPGQGLQFLFEYFSETQRNKGNFPGRFSGRQFSNSRSEMNVSTLELGDSALYLCASSSLPGLASSSYEQYFGPGTRLTVT.

In DNA, the CDR3 is TGTGCCAGCATCCGGGACAGCAACACAGATACGCAGTATTTT. Its protein product is CASIRDSNTDTQYF. The chain links TRBV6-6 to TRBJ2-3; TRBD1 matches at 7 bases. The CDR3 consists of 14 residues. V lost 7 bases, J lost 2 bases, and 6 bases stayed unmatched. Germline loops: CDR1 MNHNY, CDR2 SVGAGI (reference sequence).

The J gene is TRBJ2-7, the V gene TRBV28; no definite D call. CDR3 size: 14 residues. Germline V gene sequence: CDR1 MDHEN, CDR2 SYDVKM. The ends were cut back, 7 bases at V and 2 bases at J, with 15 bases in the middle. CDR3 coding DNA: TGTGCCAGCATACCCGGGCCTTCGGCCTACGAGCAGTACTTC. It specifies CASIPGPSAYEQYF.

CDR3 sequence reads: CASSTTGQGSPWDTQYF. CDR3 coding DNA: TGTGCCAGCAGCACCACCGGACAGGGGAGTCCGTGGGATACGCAGTATTTT. V is TRBV11-2 and J is TRBJ2-3, with 9 bases aligning to TRBD1. Germline lookup yields CDR1 SGHAT and CDR2 FQNNGV. The CDR3 extends over 17 amino acids. With V trimmed by 5 bases and J by 6 bases, 15 bases remained unmatched.

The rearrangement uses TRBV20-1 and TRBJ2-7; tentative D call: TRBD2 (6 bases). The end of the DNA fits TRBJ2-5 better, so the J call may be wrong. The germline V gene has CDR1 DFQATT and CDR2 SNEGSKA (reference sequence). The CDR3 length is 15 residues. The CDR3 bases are TGCAGTGCTAGGGCCCCGGGACTGCCTACGGAGACCCAGTACTTC. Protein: CSARAPGLPTETQYF.

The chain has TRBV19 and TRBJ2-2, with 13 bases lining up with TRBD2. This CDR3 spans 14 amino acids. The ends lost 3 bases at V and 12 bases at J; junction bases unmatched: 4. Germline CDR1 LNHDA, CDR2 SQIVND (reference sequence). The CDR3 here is CASSIRLAGGQLFF. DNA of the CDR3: TGTGCCAGTAGTATTCGACTAGCGGGAGGCCAGCTGTTTTTT.

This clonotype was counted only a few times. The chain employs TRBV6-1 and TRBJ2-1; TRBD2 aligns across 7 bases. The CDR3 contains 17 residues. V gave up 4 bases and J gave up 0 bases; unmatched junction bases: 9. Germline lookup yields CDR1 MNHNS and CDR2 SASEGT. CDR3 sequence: CASSGAGSSLSYNEQFF. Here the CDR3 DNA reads TGTGCCAGCAGTGGAGCGGGAAGTAGTCTCTCCTACAATGAGCAGTTCTTC.

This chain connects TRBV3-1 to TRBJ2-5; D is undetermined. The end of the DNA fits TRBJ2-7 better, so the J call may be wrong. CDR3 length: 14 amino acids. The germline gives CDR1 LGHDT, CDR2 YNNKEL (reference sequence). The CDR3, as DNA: TGTGCCAGCAGCCCCGAAGGATTGGGCTACGAGCAGTACTTC. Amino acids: CASSPEGLGYEQYF.

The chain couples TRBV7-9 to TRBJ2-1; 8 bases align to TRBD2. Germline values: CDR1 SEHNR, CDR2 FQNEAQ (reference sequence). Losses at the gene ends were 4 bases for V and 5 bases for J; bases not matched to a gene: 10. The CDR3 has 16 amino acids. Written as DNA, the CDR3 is TGTGCCAGCAGCTCTACCGGGGGGGCCTCAAACAATGAGCAGTTCTTC. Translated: CASSSTGGASNNEQFF.

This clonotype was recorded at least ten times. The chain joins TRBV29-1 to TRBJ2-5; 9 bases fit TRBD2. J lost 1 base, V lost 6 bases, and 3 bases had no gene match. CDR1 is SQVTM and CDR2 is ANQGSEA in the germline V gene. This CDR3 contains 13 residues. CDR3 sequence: CSVGGLAQETQYF. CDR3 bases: TGCAGCGTGGGGGGACTAGCCCAAGAGACCCAGTACTTC.

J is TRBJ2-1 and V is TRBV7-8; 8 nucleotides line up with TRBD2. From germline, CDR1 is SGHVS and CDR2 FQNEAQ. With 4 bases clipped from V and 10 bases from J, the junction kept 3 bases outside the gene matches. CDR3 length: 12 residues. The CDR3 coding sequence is TGTGCCAGCAGCTCCGTAGCGGGAGAGCAGTTCTTC. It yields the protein CASSSVAGEQFF.

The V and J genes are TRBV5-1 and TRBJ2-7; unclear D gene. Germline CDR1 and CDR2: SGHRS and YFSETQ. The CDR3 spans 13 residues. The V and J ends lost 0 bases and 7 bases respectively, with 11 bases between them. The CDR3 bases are TGCGCCAGCAGCTTGGAGGCTTTGAATGAGCAGTACTTC. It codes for CASSLEALNEQYF.